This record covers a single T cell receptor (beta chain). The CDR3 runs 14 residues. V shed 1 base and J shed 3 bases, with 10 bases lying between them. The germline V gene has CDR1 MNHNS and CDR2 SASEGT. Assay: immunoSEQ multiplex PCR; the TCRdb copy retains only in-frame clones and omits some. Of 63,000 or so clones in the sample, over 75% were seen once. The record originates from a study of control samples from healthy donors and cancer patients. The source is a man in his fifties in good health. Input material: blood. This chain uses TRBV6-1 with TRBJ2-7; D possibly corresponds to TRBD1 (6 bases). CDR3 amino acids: CASSEGTVYYEQYF. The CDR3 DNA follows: TGTGCCAGCAGTGAAGGGACAGTTTACTACGAGCAGTACTTC.